This passage covers 27 T cell receptor beta chains from one sample sequenced in a study of CD8+CD57+ T cells in acquired aplastic anemia. Patients who underwent sequencing had shown CD8+CD57+ cell expansion by flow cytometry. For CDR3 and TCR beta VDJ profiling, genomic DNA was the template used. Using its own MiXCR run on the reads, TCRdb lists one record per CDR3 protein. This sample has 180,000 or so distinct CDR3 sequences; less than 60% occur once, and the top ten carry around 1.1%. Source material: sorted CD4+, CD8+, or CD8+CD57+ T cells (not recorded which) from PBMCs. These receptors were obtained from a human donor with aplastic anemia.

This clonotype came up many times. The rearrangement joins TRBV12-3 or TRBV12-4 to TRBJ2-7; D may be TRBD2 (6 bases). V shed 2 bases and J shed 4 bases, with 15 bases lying between them. The CDR3 runs to 15 residues. The CDR3 is CASSLWGGGIYEQYF. The CDR3 DNA sequence: TGTGCCAGCAGTTTATGGGGTGGGGGGATATACGAGCAGTACTTC.

The gene calls are TRBV20-1 and TRBJ1-2; possibly TRBD1 for D (5 bases). Germline V lookup: CDR1 DFQATT, CDR2 SNEGSKA (reference sequence). V was clipped by 7 bases and J by 7 bases, with 16 bases between them. The CDR3 loop spans 12 amino acids. In DNA, the CDR3 is TGCAGTGTTAAACCAGGGCGAGGTGGCTACACCTTC. Translating gives CSVKPGRGGYTF.

This chain links TRBV12-3 or TRBV12-4 with TRBJ2-7, with D tentatively TRBD1 or TRBD2 (6 bases each). CDR3 length: 13 residues. Trimming shortened V by 2 bases and J by 5 bases, and 10 bases separated the two germline ends. Here the CDR3 DNA reads TGTGCCAGCAGTTTACGGGGGCGCGACGAGCAGTACTTC. This encodes CASSLRGRDEQYF.

This chain links TRBV10-3 with TRBJ2-7; TRBD1 or TRBD2 may be the D gene (7 bases each). This CDR3 contains 16 residues. Germline CDR1 ENHRY, CDR2 SYGVKD. V was shortened by 10 bases and J by 1 base, with 23 bases between the two germline ends. The CDR3 region has the DNA TGTGCCAGCAGGGGGAGGGGGGGATTTTTTTCCTACGAGCAGTACTTC. It encodes CASRGRGGFFSYEQYF.

This clonotype was seen a few times. A read error may be the cause here, since a much bigger clone is one base away. V is TRBV20-1 and J is TRBJ1-2; perhaps TRBD1 as D (5 bases). The CDR3 totals 15 residues. Germline CDR1 DFQATT, CDR2 SNEGSKA (reference sequence). CDR3 coding DNA: TGCAGTGCTAGAGTAGTAGCGGGGCCTAACTATGGCTACGCCTTC. Translating gives CSARVVAGPNYGYAF.

This clonotype has ten or more counts. This rearrangement joins TRBV20-1 to TRBJ1-2; D perhaps matches TRBD1 (5 bases). V was shortened by 2 bases and J by 4 bases, with 14 bases between the two germline ends. Germline CDR1 DFQATT, CDR2 SNEGSKA (reference sequence). This CDR3 is 14 amino acids long. CDR3 in DNA: TGCAGTGCTAGAAAGGCAGGGACGGGCTATGGCTACACCTTC. This codes for CSARKAGTGYGYTF.

The chain is built from TRBV29-1 and TRBJ1-1, with 7 bases that match TRBD1. Trimming cost V 7 bases and J 3 bases; bases outside gene matches: 5. The CDR3 has 12 residues. The germline V gene has CDR1 SQVTM and CDR2 ANQGSEA. This CDR3 reads CSAGQEHTEAFF. The CDR3 region has the DNA TGCAGCGCTGGACAGGAGCACACTGAAGCTTTCTTT.

This clonotype appeared many times. This sequence joins TRBV20-1 and TRBJ1-1, with D unresolved. This CDR3 region has 12 residues. Trimming took off 0 bases at V and 8 bases at J, with 10 bases between the two ends. Per the germline V gene, CDR1 is DFQATT and CDR2 is SNEGSKA (reference sequence). The CDR3 DNA is TGCAGTGCTAGAGAAGACATTAGAGAAGCTTTCTTT. As protein: CSAREDIREAFF.

This clonotype was detected many times. The rearrangement joins TRBV5-1 to TRBJ2-5, with D perhaps given as TRBD1 or TRBD2 (6 bases each). The V and J ends lost 4 bases and 5 bases respectively, with 12 bases between them. From germline, CDR1 is SGHRS and CDR2 YFSETQ. The CDR3 has 13 amino acids. The CDR3: CASSTGGSETQYF. The CDR3 DNA sequence: TGCGCCAGCAGCACCGGGGGCTCCGAGACCCAGTACTTC.

This clonotype was seen a few times. This chain uses TRBV20-1 with TRBJ2-5; TRBD2 agrees at 8 bases. In germline, CDR1 is DFQATT, CDR2 SNEGSKA (reference sequence). The CDR3 has 14 amino acids. V shed 6 bases, J shed 4 bases, and the junction held 10 bases outside the gene matches. The CDR3: CSATPGRVGETQYF. CDR3 in DNA: TGCAGTGCAACGCCCGGGAGGGTTGGAGAGACCCAGTACTTC.

This rearrangement joins TRBV5-1 to TRBJ2-2; D ambiguous. The CDR3 contains 14 residues. The ends were cut back, 1 base at V and 4 bases at J, with 8 bases in the middle. The V gene's germline CDR1 is SGHRS and CDR2 YFSETQ. CDR3: CASSLTDGTGELFF. The CDR3 region has the DNA TGCGCCAGCAGCTTGACAGACGGCACCGGGGAGCTGTTTTTT.

The sample holds many counts of this clonotype. V and J are TRBV6-5 and TRBJ2-5, with 8 positions matching TRBD1. Per the germline V gene, CDR1 is MNHEY and CDR2 is SVGAGI. Trimming cost V 4 bases and J 5 bases; bases outside gene matches: 6. The CDR3 is 14 amino acids. CDR3 DNA sequence: TGTGCCAGCAGTTCTCACAGGGGGGACGAGACCCAGTACTTC. It codes for CASSSHRGDETQYF.

This chain links TRBV9 with TRBJ2-1; the D gene could be TRBD1 or TRBD2 (6 bases each). CDR1 SGDLS and CDR2 YYNGEE come from the germline V gene. The CDR3 covers 15 residues. Trimming pared 1 base from V and 13 bases from J, leaving 21 bases between. The CDR3 nucleotides read TGTGCCAGCAGCGTACTTGAGGGGGTCGCAGGACTACAGTTCTTC. Translation gives CASSVLEGVAGLQFF. Full variable domain (missing parts from reference TRBV9 and TRBJ2-1): DSGVTQTPKHLITATGQRVTLRCSPRSGDLSVYWYQQSLDQGLQFLIQYYNGEERAKGNILERFSAQQFPDLHSELNLSSLELGDSALYFCASSVLEGVAGLQFFGPGTRLTVL.

This clonotype was counted only a few times. The rearrangement links TRBV2 to TRBJ2-3; D gene ambiguous. The CDR3 spans 12 residues. Trimming shortened V by 7 bases and J by 9 bases, and 14 bases separated the two germline ends. Germline V CDR1 and CDR2: SNHLY, FYNNEI. The CDR3 DNA sequence: TGTGCCAGCACGCTACTCGTAGGGACGCAGTATTTT. Protein sequence: CASTLLVGTQYF. Variable domain in full (rest from reference TRBV2 and TRBJ2-3): EPEVTQTPSHQVTQMGQEVILRCVPISNHLYFYWYRQILGQKVEFLVSFYNNEISEKSEIFDDQFSVERPDGSNFTLKIRSTKLEDSAMYFCASTLLVGTQYFGPGTRLTVL.

This clonotype has at least ten counts. The chain uses TRBV5-4 and TRBJ2-5; 9 bases match TRBD2. The ends lost 4 bases at V and 5 bases at J; junction bases unmatched: 12. The V gene's germline CDR1 is SGHNT and CDR2 YYREEE (reference sequence). CDR3 size: 16 residues. CDR3 in amino acids: CASSPQRGASLETQYF. The DNA of the CDR3 is TGTGCCAGCAGCCCCCAGCGGGGGGCATCGCTTGAGACCCAGTACTTC. Using reference TRBV5-4 and TRBJ2-5 for the parts outside the CDR3, the full variable domain is ETGVTQSPTHLIKTRGQQVTLRCSSQSGHNTVSWYQQALGQGPQFIFQYYREEENGRGNFPPRFSGLQFPNYSSELNVNALELDDSALYLCASSPQRGASLETQYFGPGTRLLVL.

J is TRBJ2-5 and V is TRBV29-1; 8 bases line up with TRBD1. CDR1 and CDR2 from the germline V gene are SQVTM and ANQGSEA. The CDR3 covers 14 residues. Trimming removed 6 bases from V and 1 base from J; junction bases left unmatched: 7. The CDR3 DNA sequence: TGCAGCGTCGGACAGGGTCTGGCCCAAGAGACCCAGTACTTC. Residues: CSVGQGLAQETQYF.

This clonotype was counted ten times or more. The rearrangement links TRBV29-1 to TRBJ2-2; 8 positions match TRBD1. Germline V gene data show CDR1 as SQVTM and CDR2 as ANQGSEA. The ends lost 4 bases at V and 6 bases at J; junction bases unmatched: 7. The CDR3 sequence is 14 residues long. The CDR3, as DNA: TGCAGCGTTGGGGACAGGTCGCCCTCCGGGGAGCTGTTTTTT. It translates to CSVGDRSPSGELFF.

The genes are TRBV7-2 and TRBJ1-5; no firm D call. Germline V gene sequence: CDR1 SGHTA, CDR2 FQGNSA. The CDR3 has 13 amino acids. The V gene lost 1 base and the J gene lost 6 bases, with 7 bases spanning the gap. The CDR3 DNA sequence: TGTGCCAGCAGCTTAGGGAACCCTCAGCCCCAGCATTTT. Translated, it gives CASSLGNPQPQHF.

Relative to its sample, this clonotype is medium-sized (0.01 to 0.1%). This CDR3 reads CASSESGSGVQETQYF. DNA for the CDR3: TGCGCCAGCAGTGAGTCGGGTAGCGGGGTCCAAGAGACCCAGTACTTC. The V gene is TRBV10-1, the J gene TRBJ2-5; 8 bases are a match to TRBD2. CDR3 length: 16 residues. CDR1 WNHNN and CDR2 SYGVQD come from the germline V gene (reference sequence). J was trimmed by 1 base and V by 0 bases; bases with no gene match: 4.

The chain couples TRBV15 to TRBJ2-7; 9 bases fit TRBD1. This CDR3 region has 15 residues. V lost 8 bases to trimming and J lost 2 bases; unmatched junction nucleotides: 10. CDR1 is LNHNV and CDR2 is YYDKDF in the germline V gene (reference sequence). The CDR3 bases are TGTGCCACCTCCCAGGGTGGGACAGGGACCTACGAGCAGTACTTC. Translation: CATSQGGTGTYEQYF.

This clonotype was found a few times. CDR3 loop: CASSDWISRGHQNQPQHF. In DNA, the CDR3 is TGTGCCAGCAGTGATTGGATCAGTCGGGGACATCAGAATCAGCCCCAGCATTTT. This chain connects TRBV25-1 to TRBJ1-5; TRBD1 might be the D (6 bases). V lost 3 bases and J lost 4, with 22 bases in between. Germline-derived CDR1 and CDR2 are MGHDK and SYGVNS. The CDR3 is made up of 18 amino acids.

The chain carries TRBV29-1 and TRBJ2-1, with a possible D match to TRBD1 (6 bases). Germline assignment: CDR1 SQVTM and CDR2 ANQGSEA. Trimming removed 8 bases from V and 4 bases from J, with 12 bases in between. The CDR3 contains 12 residues. DNA for the CDR3: TGCAGCCCCCCGGGACAATACAATGAGCAGTTCTTC. Translated, it gives CSPPGQYNEQFF.

This clonotype has ten or more counts. V and J are TRBV24-1 and TRBJ2-1; D remains ambiguous. V lost 4 bases to trimming and J lost 6 bases, with 9 bases between them. Germline V gene data show CDR1 as KGHDR and CDR2 as SFDVKD. The CDR3 is made up of 13 amino acids. The CDR3 DNA reads as TGTGCCACCAGTGACCCTCTGGTCAATGAGCAGTTCTTC. Its translation is CATSDPLVNEQFF.

The rearrangement uses TRBV10-3 and TRBJ1-4; D gene ambiguous. Looked up from germline, CDR1 is ENHRY and CDR2 is SYGVKD. The CDR3 has 13 amino acids. Between the trimmed V and J ends, which lost 10 bases and 5 bases, there was a span of 14 bases. CDR3 amino acids: CANSRAPNEKLFF. DNA of the CDR3: TGTGCCAATAGCCGGGCCCCGAATGAAAAACTGTTTTTT.

This clonotype was recorded at least ten times. This sequence joins TRBV11-2 and TRBJ2-3; perhaps TRBD2 as D (7 bases). Trimming pared 0 bases from V and 14 bases from J, leaving 15 bases between. This CDR3 has 13 amino acids. CDR1 is SGHAT and CDR2 is FQNNGV in the germline V gene. The CDR3 DNA sequence: TGTGCCAGCAGCTTAGAGGTCCGGGGGGCCCGGTATTTT. Translating gives CASSLEVRGARYF.

The rearrangement links TRBV6-2 or TRBV6-3 to TRBJ2-7; TRBD1 agrees at 9 bases. Germline loops: CDR1 MNHEY, CDR2 SVGEGT. Trimming took 0 bases from V and 2 from J; bases not matched to a gene: 14. CDR3 length: 19 residues. The CDR3 sequence: CASSYSGTGRQGIPYEQYF. CDR3 in DNA: TGTGCCAGCAGTTACTCCGGGACAGGGAGACAGGGGATACCCTACGAGCAGTACTTC.

A word on this clonotype: One junction end does not reproduce the germline sequence, and a read error may be involved. The chain employs TRBV20-1 and TRBJ1-1; D gene unclear. Germline lookup yields CDR1 DFQATT and CDR2 SNEGSKA (reference sequence). This CDR3 has 12 amino acids. DNA for the CDR3: TGCAGTGCGATACGGATGAACGCTGAAGCTTTCTTT. It encodes CSAIRMNAEAFF.